The 7 T cell receptor beta chains given below trace back to one sample, sequenced in a study of T cells expressing NK-cell markers. TCRdb reanalyzed the 5' RACE reads, giving one entry per CDR3 protein sequence and no DNA. The listing contains about 460,000 distinct CDR3 sequences. Sequencing used blood T cells: a sorted CD56 or NKG2C T cell subset, CD4+ or CD8+ T cells, or bulk PBMC T cells (not recorded which). The origin of the receptors is a woman aged 45-60 years in good health.

This sequence joins TRBV29-1 and TRBJ1-1. Germline CDR1 and CDR2: SQVTM and ANQGSEA. The CDR3 runs 13 residues. CDR3 sequence: CSAEQNMNTEAFF.

The chain has TRBV10-3 and TRBJ2-7; the TCRdb call, TRBD1, lacks DNA for checking. Germline CDR1 reads ENHRY; CDR2 reads SYGVKD. The CDR3 runs 14 residues. The CDR3 reads CAISEGGGRYEQYF.

V gene TRBV4-1 combines with J gene TRBJ2-7; with no DNA, the TCRdb D assignment of TRBD1 cannot be verified. Germline V gene lookup returns CDR1 MGHRA and CDR2 YSYEKL. CDR3 size: 15 residues. CDR3 protein: CASSPPWTPHYEQYF.

The V and J genes are TRBV5-5 and TRBJ2-2; the TCRdb D gene call, TRBD1, has no DNA to confirm it. The CDR3 is made up of 19 amino acids. Germline values: CDR1 SGHKS, CDR2 YYEKEE (reference sequence). CDR3 protein: CASSLNFDRGSANTGELFF.

The gene calls are TRBV15 and TRBJ2-7; lacking DNA, the TRBD1 call made by TCRdb goes unchecked. This CDR3 region has 13 residues. Germline CDR1 and CDR2: LNHNV and YYDKDF (reference sequence). CDR3 sequence: CATSPGFSYEQYF.

The chain links TRBV3-1 to TRBJ2-1; the TRBD2 assignment by TCRdb is unverifiable without DNA. The CDR3 runs to 15 residues. In germline, CDR1 is LGHDT, CDR2 YNNKEL (reference sequence). The CDR3 sequence is CASSRAGLDYNEQFF.

The J gene is TRBJ2-5, the V gene TRBV29-1; TCRdb's assignment of TRBD2 cannot be checked, as there is no DNA. Per germline, CDR1 SQVTM and CDR2 ANQGSEA. The CDR3 length is 12 residues. The CDR3 loop is CSNSYGGETQYF.